These 18 T cell receptor beta chains were all obtained from the same sample, sequenced in a study of cytomegalovirus exposure and HLA in healthy donors. PCR used 60 Vbeta primers and 13 Jbeta primers. Method: immunoSEQ multiplex PCR; TCRdb's copy keeps in-frame clones and lacks some. The table includes under 130,000 clones, 76% detected once. Sequencing input: PBMCs. These receptors originate from a man aged 35 to 55 in good health and CMV-seropositive.

The chain carries TRBV20-1 and TRBJ1-1; D gene uncertain. V was cut by 8 bases and J by 8 bases, with 9 bases left in between. There are 9 residues in the CDR3. CDR1 DFQATT and CDR2 SNEGSKA come from the germline V gene (reference sequence). The CDR3 DNA is TGCAGTCCCCAGATCGAAGCTTTCTTT. Its translation is CSPQIEAFF.

The rearrangement uses TRBV25-1 and TRBJ1-5; D is possibly TRBD1 (5 bases). The CDR3 is 14 amino acids. V was shortened by 8 bases and J by 6 bases, with 17 bases between the two germline ends. Germline V gene lookup returns CDR1 MGHDK and CDR2 SYGVNS. The CDR3 sequence is CASSRWGELQPQHF. CDR3 coding DNA: TGTGCCAGCTCACGTTGGGGGGAACTTCAGCCCCAGCATTTT.

V gene TRBV29-1 combines with J gene TRBJ1-1; D is perhaps TRBD1 (5 bases). V was pared by 4 bases and J by 9 bases, with 6 bases between. Germline values: CDR1 SQVTM, CDR2 ANQGSEA. The CDR3 extends over 9 amino acids. In DNA, the CDR3 is TGCAGCGTTGGACAGAAAGCTTTCTTT. Translating gives CSVGQKAFF.

J is TRBJ1-6 and V is TRBV30; TRBD1 aligns across 9 bases. Looked up from germline, CDR1 is GTSNPN and CDR2 is SVGIG (reference sequence). The CDR3 is made up of 14 amino acids. Trimming took 3 bases from V and 6 from J; bases not matched to a gene: 3. CDR3 amino acids: CAWRDRGFNSPLHF. The DNA for the CDR3 is TGTGCCTGGAGGGACAGGGGCTTTAATTCACCCCTCCACTTT.

The chain couples TRBV25-1 to TRBJ1-3, with no clear D. V was pared by 2 bases and J by 4 bases, with 6 bases between. CDR1 is MGHDK and CDR2 is SYGVNS in the germline V gene. CDR3 length equals 13 residues. The CDR3 spells CASSERVGNTIYF. CDR3 DNA: TGTGCCAGCAGTGAACGAGTGGGAAACACCATATATTTT.

The chain is built from TRBV19 and TRBJ2-5, with TRBD2 matching 16 bases. The CDR3 has 21 residues. Trimming cost V 5 bases and J 2 bases; bases outside gene matches: 17. Germline CDR1 is LNHDA and CDR2 is SQIVND (reference sequence). The CDR3 loop reads CASSPWGTSGRAGWGQETQYF. Here the CDR3 DNA reads TGTGCCAGTAGTCCCTGGGGGACTAGCGGGAGGGCCGGGTGGGGACAAGAGACCCAGTACTTC.

The V call is TRBV23-1, the J call TRBJ2-5; 9 bases line up with TRBD1. TRBV23-1 qualifies as an ORF whose function is uncertain. The V segment lost 0 bases and the J segment 5 bases; nucleotides outside the gene matches: 10. The CDR3 is 17 residues long. CDR3 region: CASSQSDRGRGEETQYF. CDR3 bases: TGCGCCAGCAGTCAATCGGACAGGGGCAGAGGGGAGGAGACCCAGTACTTC.

The chain joins TRBV2 to TRBJ1-5; D gene uncertain. CDR1 is SNHLY and CDR2 is FYNNEI in the germline V gene. The CDR3 is made up of 13 amino acids. V shed 1 base and J shed 5 bases, with 6 bases lying between them. This CDR3 reads CASSEERDQPQHF. The CDR3 bases are TGTGCCAGCAGTGAAGAGAGGGATCAGCCCCAGCATTTT.

The J gene is TRBJ2-1, the V gene TRBV19; maybe TRBD2 (6 bases). The V gene lost 2 bases and the J gene lost 6 bases, with 8 bases spanning the gap. Germline values: CDR1 LNHDA, CDR2 SQIVND (reference sequence). CDR3 size: 13 residues. CDR3 DNA: TGTGCCAGTAGTATAACTAGCCTCAATGAGCAGTTCTTC. It yields the protein CASSITSLNEQFF.

The genes are TRBV19 and TRBJ2-7; D unclear. The V end was cut by 5 bases, the J end by 3 bases, with 8 bases between. Germline CDR1 reads LNHDA; CDR2 reads SQIVND (reference sequence). The CDR3 spans 12 residues. CDR3 residues: CASSSDFYEQYF. The DNA for the CDR3 is TGTGCCAGTAGTTCCGACTTCTACGAGCAGTACTTC.

The gene calls are TRBV10-2 and TRBJ1-2; D gene ambiguous. The CDR3 sequence is 13 residues long. Trimming removed 4 bases at V and 7 bases at J, with 13 bases between. Germline V gene lookup returns CDR1 WSHSY and CDR2 SAAADI. CDR3: CASSAPEALGYTF. In DNA form, the CDR3 reads TGCGCCAGCAGTGCTCCCGAGGCGCTTGGCTACACCTTC.

This clone was seen once. V gene TRBV28 combines with J gene TRBJ1-1; the D gene is possibly TRBD1 (6 bases). The CDR3 has 17 amino acids. Germline V gene lookup returns CDR1 MDHEN and CDR2 SYDVKM. V dropped 1 base and J dropped 0 bases, with 15 bases sitting between them. This CDR3 is CASSLYRDKSMNTEAFF. For the CDR3, the DNA is TGTGCCAGCAGTTTATATCGGGACAAGAGCATGAACACTGAAGCTTTCTTT.

The rearrangement links TRBV5-5 to TRBJ2-4; 8 bases are a match to TRBD1. V lost 0 bases, J lost 0 bases, and 2 bases stayed unmatched. The germline gives CDR1 SGHKS, CDR2 YYEKEE (reference sequence). The length of the CDR3 is 16 residues. DNA for the CDR3: TGTGCCAGCAGCTTGGGACAGGGGATAGCCAAAAACATTCAGTACTTC. Residues: CASSLGQGIAKNIQYF. Full variable domain (rest looked up from reference TRBV5-5 and TRBJ2-4): DAGVTQSPTHLIKTRGQQVTLRCSPISGHKSVSWYQQVLGQGPQFIFQYYEKEERGRGNFPDRFSARQFPNYSSELNVNALLLGDSALYLCASSLGQGIAKNIQYFGAGTRLSVL.

V usage is TRBV6-6 and J usage is TRBJ1-3, with TRBD1 identical over 9 bases. V trimming: 5 bases; J trimming: 4 bases; junction bases outside the gene matches: 3. Germline loops: CDR1 MNHNY, CDR2 SVGAGI (reference sequence). This CDR3 is 14 amino acids long. CDR3 residues: CASSRTGVGNTIYF. CDR3 DNA sequence: TGTGCCAGCAGTCGGACAGGGGTCGGAAACACCATATATTTT.

The chain couples TRBV9 to TRBJ2-7; 9 bases match TRBD1. This CDR3 is built from 14 residues. Germline-derived CDR1 and CDR2 are SGDLS and YYNGEE. J was trimmed by 5 bases and V by 2 bases; bases with no gene match: 5. The CDR3 loop is CASSVGTGSHEQYF. The CDR3 DNA follows: TGTGCCAGCAGCGTCGGGACAGGGTCCCACGAGCAGTACTTC.

This clone was seen more than once but under ten times. The rearrangement joins TRBV27 to TRBJ2-1; tentative D call: TRBD2 (7 bases). There are 14 residues in the CDR3. Trimming took off 5 bases at V and 9 bases at J, with 17 bases between the two ends. Germline V gene data show CDR1 as MNHEY and CDR2 as SMNVEV (reference sequence). The DNA of the CDR3 is TGTGCCAGCAGTCCGGAGGGGGGGCAGCGTGAGCAGTTCTTC. The encoded protein is CASSPEGGQREQFF.

The chain recombines TRBV28 with TRBJ2-2, with 8 bases aligning to TRBD2. Germline-derived CDR1 and CDR2 are MDHEN and SYDVKM. Trimming at V came to 2 bases and at J to 16 bases, leaving 9 bases not matched to a gene. CDR3 length: 13 amino acids. CDR3 protein: CASSLAGGFPPFF. CDR3 coding DNA: TGTGCCAGCAGTTTAGCGGGAGGATTTCCCCCGTTTTTT.

This sequence joins TRBV27 and TRBJ1-5, with D possibly matching TRBD1 (5 bases). The CDR3 totals 15 residues. CDR1 MNHEY and CDR2 SMNVEV come from the germline V gene (reference sequence). The V end lost 6 bases, the J end lost 5 bases, and 17 bases lay between the germline ends. CDR3 region: CASSGSGWMDQPQHF. The CDR3 nucleotides are TGTGCCAGCAGCGGGTCAGGGTGGATGGATCAGCCCCAGCATTTT.